This T cell receptor (beta chain) was sequenced during a study of cytomegalovirus exposure and HLA in healthy donors. Study-level points and caveats: Immune exposure data for these donors was limited to CMV serostatus. Most subjects' HLA-A and HLA-B alleles were reportedly predicted from TCR beta sequences.

The V gene's germline CDR1 is MDHEN and CDR2 SYDVKM. CDR3 length: 16 residues. J was trimmed by 9 bases and V by 6 bases; bases with no gene match: 11. Concerning this clone itself: Its target is unknown.

PCR amplification relied on 60 Vbeta primers (plus 13 Jbeta primers). TCRdb's copy holds only in-frame clones and misses some; the assay was immunoSEQ multiplex PCR. The sample has about 140,000 clones; 82% are singletons. V usage is TRBV28 and J usage is TRBJ1-6, with TRBD1 matching 10 bases. This clonotype was obtained from a man between 25 and 39 years old in good health and CMV-seropositive. Sequencing input: PBMCs. CDR3 region: CASSPGTGDAPSPLHF. CDR3 in DNA: TGTGCCAGCAGCCCTGGGACAGGGGACGCCCCTTCACCCCTCCACTTT.